This T cell receptor (beta chain) was recorded in a study of patients and donors after allogeneic stem cell transplantation. TCRdb re-called the RT-PCR reads through MiXCR, storing one row per CDR3 protein. This table has 80,000 to 90,000 distinct CDR3 sequences, roughly 50% appearing once. This clonotype was seen a few times. V dropped 3 bases and J dropped 7 bases, with 18 bases sitting between them. The CDR3 extends over 15 amino acids. Germline V CDR1 and CDR2: KGHSH, LQKENI. Sample: blood, either unsorted or a sorted T cell fraction (not recorded which). The receptor was isolated from a human donor who was either an allogeneic HSCT recipient or a stem cell or donor lymphocyte infusion donor (not recorded which). It is not recorded whose cells these are; they may come from a transplant donor. J is TRBJ1-2 and V is TRBV18; D unclear. The CDR3 protein is CASSPRGSVFGGYTF. CDR3 coding DNA: TGTGCCAGCTCACCGCGAGGATCGGTGTTCGGTGGCTACACCTTC. The variable domain in full, with the rest retrieved from reference TRBV18 and TRBJ1-2, is NAGVMQNPRHLVRRRGQEARLRCSPMKGHSHVYWYRQLPEEGLKFMVYLQKENIIDESGMPKERFSAEFPKEGPSILRIQQVVRGDSAAYFCASSPRGSVFGGYTFGSGTRLTVV.